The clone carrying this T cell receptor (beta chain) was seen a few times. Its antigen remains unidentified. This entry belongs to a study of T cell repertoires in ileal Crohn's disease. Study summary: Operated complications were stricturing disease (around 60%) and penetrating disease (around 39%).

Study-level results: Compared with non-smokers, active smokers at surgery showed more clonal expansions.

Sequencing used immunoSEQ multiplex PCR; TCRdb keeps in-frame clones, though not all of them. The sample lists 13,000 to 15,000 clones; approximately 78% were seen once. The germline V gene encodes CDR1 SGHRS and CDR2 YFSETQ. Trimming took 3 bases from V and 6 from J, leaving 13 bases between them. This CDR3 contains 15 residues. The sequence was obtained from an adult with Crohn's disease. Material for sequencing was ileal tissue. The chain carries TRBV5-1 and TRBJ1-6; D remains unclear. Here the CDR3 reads CASSYGGSFNSPLHF. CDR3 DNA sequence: TGCGCCAGCAGCTATGGTGGGAGCTTTAATTCACCCCTCCACTTT.